This TCR beta chain derives from a study of blood T cell repertoires in COVID-19. The V gene lost 3 bases and the J gene lost 3 bases, with 8 bases spanning the gap. Per germline, CDR1 LNHDA and CDR2 SQIVND (reference sequence). This CDR3 is 13 amino acids long. Generated by immunoSEQ multiplex PCR, the TCRdb table keeps only in-frame clones and is missing some. The data contain more than 200,000 clones, more than 70% of them singletons. The TCR originated in a woman aged 60 to 75 with acute or convalescent COVID-19. V gene TRBV19 combines with J gene TRBJ1-1; D is unresolved. The material sequenced was peripheral blood. The CDR3 spells CASSMTWDTEAFF. CDR3 in DNA: TGTGCCAGTAGTATGACTTGGGACACTGAAGCTTTCTTT.